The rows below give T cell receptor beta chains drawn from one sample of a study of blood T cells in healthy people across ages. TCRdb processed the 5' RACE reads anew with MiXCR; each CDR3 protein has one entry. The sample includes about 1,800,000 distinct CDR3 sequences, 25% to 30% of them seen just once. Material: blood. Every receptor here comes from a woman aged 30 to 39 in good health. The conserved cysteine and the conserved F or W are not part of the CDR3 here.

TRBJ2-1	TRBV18	ASSPMVVSYNEQF
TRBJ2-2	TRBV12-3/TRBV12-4	ASSLLESGELF
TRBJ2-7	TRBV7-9	ASSFASGSEEQY
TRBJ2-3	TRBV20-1	SATAGASTDTQY
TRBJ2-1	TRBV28	ASTNRRSSYNEQF
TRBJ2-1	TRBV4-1	ASSQLLVGNEQF
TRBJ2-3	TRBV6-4	ASSAGLAKTHTDTQY
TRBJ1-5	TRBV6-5	ASSYLGQGQPQH
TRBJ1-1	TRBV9	ASSVAKDTEAF
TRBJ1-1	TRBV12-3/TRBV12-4	ASRPRLADKAAEAF
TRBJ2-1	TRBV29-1	SVEDTDNEQF
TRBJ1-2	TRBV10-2	ASSDPRAGINYGYT
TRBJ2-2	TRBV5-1	ASSFTSNTGELF
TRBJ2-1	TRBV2	ASSDQDSPYNEQF
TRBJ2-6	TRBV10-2	ASSETTGVAFSGANVLT
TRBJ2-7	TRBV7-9	ASSLGSGIYEQY
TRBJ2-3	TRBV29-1	SGGQGKDTQY
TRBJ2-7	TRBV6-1	ASSETSGSRISLYEQY
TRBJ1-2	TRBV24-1	ATTRVVGYT
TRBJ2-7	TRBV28	ASRAIAGHRLYEQY
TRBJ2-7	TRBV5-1	ASSQDHRRANEQY
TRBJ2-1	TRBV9	ASSVGSGGGDEQF
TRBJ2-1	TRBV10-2	VSRGTSGVNNEQF
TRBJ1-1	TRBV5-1	ASSPQGWNTEAF
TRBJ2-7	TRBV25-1	ASSESGDRTYEQY
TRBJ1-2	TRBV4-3	ASSPSRPASGYGYT
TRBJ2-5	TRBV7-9	ASSPPAKGQRNQETQY
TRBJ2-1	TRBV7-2	ASSPAGGPDNEQF
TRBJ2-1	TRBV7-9	ASSLDSGEQF
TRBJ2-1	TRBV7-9	ASSSQAVLREQF
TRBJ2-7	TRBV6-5	ASSYSGRGPGEQY
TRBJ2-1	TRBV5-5	ASCPGTSFNEQF
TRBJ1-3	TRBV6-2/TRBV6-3	ASRHRGISGNTIY
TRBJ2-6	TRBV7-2	ASSRTYGGFGANVLT
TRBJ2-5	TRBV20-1	SARAPRGTGEQY
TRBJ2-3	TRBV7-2	ASSMGGAGTEDTQY
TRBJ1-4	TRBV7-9	ASTTRGPWEKLF
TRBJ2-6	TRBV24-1	ATERGTEPLCGANVLT
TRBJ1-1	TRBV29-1	SAGQGRDTEAF
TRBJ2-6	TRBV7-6	ASSLMTGPDVLT
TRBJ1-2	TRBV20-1	SAARGSSGYT
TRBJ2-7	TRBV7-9	ASSLGGIRTDPYEQY
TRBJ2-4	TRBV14	AGRGGLARDIQY
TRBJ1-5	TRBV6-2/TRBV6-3	ASKVSWSNQPQH
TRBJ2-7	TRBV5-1	ASRVATGSYEQY
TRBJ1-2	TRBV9	ASSVVGVPYGYT
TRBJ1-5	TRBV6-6	AGSYSGVGGSDQPQH
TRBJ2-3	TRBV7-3	ASSEGRRDTQY